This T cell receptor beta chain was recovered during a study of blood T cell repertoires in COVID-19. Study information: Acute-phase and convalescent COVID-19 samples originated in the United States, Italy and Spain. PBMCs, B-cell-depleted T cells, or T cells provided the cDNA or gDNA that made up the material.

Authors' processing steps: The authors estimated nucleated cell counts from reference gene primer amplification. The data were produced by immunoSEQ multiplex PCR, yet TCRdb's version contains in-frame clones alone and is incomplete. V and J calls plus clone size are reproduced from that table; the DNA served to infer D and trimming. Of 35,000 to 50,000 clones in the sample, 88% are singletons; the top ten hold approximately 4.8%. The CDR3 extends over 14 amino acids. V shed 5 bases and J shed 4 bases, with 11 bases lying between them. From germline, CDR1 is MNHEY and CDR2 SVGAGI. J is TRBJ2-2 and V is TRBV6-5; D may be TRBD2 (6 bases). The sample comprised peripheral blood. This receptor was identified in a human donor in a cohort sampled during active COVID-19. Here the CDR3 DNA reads TGTGCCAGCAGTCACCCTAGCGCCACCGGGGAGCTGTTTTTT. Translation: CASSHPSATGELFF.